These 14 T cell receptor beta chains originate from one sample sequenced in a study of T cells expressing NK-cell markers. TCRdb reworked the 5' RACE reads into one entry per CDR3 protein, no DNA. The table counts roughly 450,000 distinct CDR3 sequences; 1.4% lies in the top ten. The specimen sequenced was blood T cells: a sorted CD56 or NKG2C T cell subset, CD4+ or CD8+ T cells, or bulk PBMC T cells (not recorded which). These receptors originate from a woman between 50 and 59 years old in good health.

The chain is built from TRBV25-1 and TRBJ2-5; TCRdb's D call of TRBD2 is untestable without DNA. Germline CDR1 is MGHDK and CDR2 is SYGVNS. The CDR3 is made up of 15 amino acids. CDR3 region: CASSDVASDQETQYF.

CDR3 sequence: CASSFPGGRRFETQYF. The rearrangement joins TRBV7-9 to TRBJ2-5; TCRdb outputs TRBD2, but without DNA this stays unchecked. Germline loops: CDR1 SEHNR, CDR2 FQNEAQ (reference sequence). This CDR3 spans 16 amino acids.

The chain joins TRBV5-1 to TRBJ2-5; checking the TCRdb D call of TRBD2 is not possible without DNA. The CDR3 is 18 residues long. Germline assignment: CDR1 SGHRS and CDR2 YFSETQ. Here the CDR3 reads CASSLPTPPRSGTETQYF.

The genes are TRBV6-2 or TRBV6-3 and TRBJ1-2; TCRdb designates TRBD1, a call that cannot be tested without DNA. CDR1 is MNHEY, CDR2 SVGEGT, per germline. CDR3 length: 14 amino acids. CDR3 in amino acids: CASSYTLDRSGYTF.

The genes are TRBV12-3 or TRBV12-4 and TRBJ2-3; checking the TCRdb D call of TRBD1 is not possible without DNA. The CDR3 extends over 15 amino acids. The CDR3 reads CASSPWGLGTDTQYF.

The rearrangement links TRBV3-1 to TRBJ2-2; TCRdb calls TRBD1, which cannot be checked without DNA. Germline assignment: CDR1 LGHDT and CDR2 YNNKEL (reference sequence). The CDR3 is made up of 18 amino acids. CDR3 protein: CASSFQRGGNANTGELFF. Complete variable domain (other parts from reference TRBV3-1 and TRBJ2-2): DTAVSQTPKYLVTQMGNDKSIKCEQNLGHDTMYWYKQDSKKFLKIMFSYNNKELIINETVPNRFSPKSPDKAHLNLHINSLELGDSAVYFCASSFQRGGNANTGELFFGEGSRLTVL.

The V call is TRBV19, the J call TRBJ2-1; TCRdb reports TRBD2, a call that lacks DNA to check it against. The CDR3 spans 18 residues. From germline, CDR1 is LNHDA and CDR2 SQIVND (reference sequence). The CDR3 loop is CASSIDPGLAGAGNEQFF. The entire variable domain, with the rest obtained from reference TRBV19 and TRBJ2-1, is as follows: DGGITQSPKYLFRKEGQNVTLSCEQNLNHDAMYWYRQDPGQGLRLIYYSQIVNDFQKGDIAEGYSVSREKKESFPLTVTSAQKNPTAFYLCASSIDPGLAGAGNEQFFGPGTRLTVL.

V gene TRBV12-3 or TRBV12-4 combines with J gene TRBJ1-6; TCRdb calls TRBD1, which cannot be checked without DNA. This CDR3 spans 14 amino acids. The CDR3 is CASAPSGANSPLHF.

V usage is TRBV19 and J usage is TRBJ2-3; the D gene TCRdb calls, TRBD2, cannot be checked with no DNA. The germline V gene encodes CDR1 LNHDA and CDR2 SQIVND (reference sequence). The CDR3 covers 16 residues. CDR3 region: CASSGAKTSDTDTQYF.

This chain links TRBV9 with TRBJ2-3; the TCRdb D gene call, TRBD2, has no DNA to confirm it. This CDR3 region has 17 residues. Germline CDR1 and CDR2: SGDLS and YYNGEE. CDR3 amino acids: CASSVDPSGSVTDTQYF.

The gene calls are TRBV4-1 and TRBJ1-5; TCRdb calls TRBD1, which cannot be checked without DNA. CDR3 length equals 15 residues. Looked up from germline, CDR1 is MGHRA and CDR2 is YSYEKL. The CDR3 sequence: CASSRGQVSNQPQHF.

The CDR3 loop reads CASCPSGAPGGQFF. The V and J genes are TRBV12-3 or TRBV12-4 and TRBJ2-1; TCRdb returns TRBD1, unconfirmable since there is no DNA. This CDR3 is built from 14 residues.

J is TRBJ2-1 and V is TRBV7-3; TCRdb's assignment of TRBD1 cannot be checked, as there is no DNA. CDR3 length equals 12 residues. CDR1 and CDR2 (germline): SGHTA, FQGTGA. The chain's CDR3 is CASSQNQGEQFF.

This chain uses TRBV20-1 with TRBJ2-5. CDR1 is DFQATT and CDR2 is SNEGSKA in the germline V gene (reference sequence). The CDR3 extends over 15 amino acids. CDR3 residues: CSASGHTNRGATQYF.